This entry is about one T cell receptor beta chain. The sample belongs to a study of control samples from healthy donors and cancer patients. Clones were read by immunoSEQ multiplex PCR, and TCRdb kept only the in-frame ones, dropping some. The sample has about 44,000 clones, about 87% seen once. Trimming cost V 2 bases and J 4 bases; bases outside gene matches: 6. The CDR3 loop spans 17 amino acids. Germline-derived CDR1 and CDR2 are SGHTA and FQGNSA. Material: PBMCs. V gene TRBV7-2 combines with J gene TRBJ2-1, with 12 nucleotides matching TRBD2. This sequence was found in a woman aged 55 to 70 with lung cancer. CDR3 region: CASSLQTGTSGYNEQFF. CDR3 bases: TGTGCCAGCAGCTTACAAACCGGGACTAGCGGGTACAATGAGCAGTTCTTC.